This T cell receptor (beta chain) stems from a study of T cell repertoires in cytomegalovirus infection. On the study more broadly: CMV epitopes, recently identified HLA-C-restricted and well-studied HLA-B-restricted, were used. Signatures in public TCR beta sequences pointed to both CMV infection and matching HLA type.

Germline V lookup: CDR1 MGHRA, CDR2 YSYEKL. V gave up 0 bases and J gave up 2 bases, with 7 bases separating them. The CDR3 is made up of 15 amino acids. This clonotype was seen more than once but under ten times. The antigen remains unidentified. TCRdb redid the calling of the reads with MiXCR, one entry per CDR3 protein. In the table there are roughly 990,000 distinct CDR3 sequences, approximately 31% of which are singletons. The source was cultured CD8+ T cells from PBMCs, collected from culture after CMV antigen stimulation. This clonotype was sampled from a human donor in good health (CMV status not recorded). Some clones in this sample may be carry-over from other donors' samples. The chain combines TRBV4-1 with TRBJ1-4, with a possible D match to TRBD1 (6 bases). CDR3 residues: CASSQETGTNEKLFF. CDR3 DNA sequence: TGCGCCAGCAGCCAAGAAACAGGGACTAATGAAAAACTGTTTTTT.